Listed below are T cell receptor beta chains from one sample, sequenced in a study of ipilimumab plus nivolumab after autologous stem cell transplantation. Measured with immunoSEQ multiplex PCR; TCRdb has only the in-frame clones, and not every one. The data hold about 84,000 clones, with nearly 85% observed a single time. The sequenced sample was PBMCs, obtained in a trial of ipilimumab plus nivolumab as post-transplant consolidation. The receptors come from a male donor with diffuse large B-cell lymphoma. Both conserved end residues are part of each CDR3. D genes are given only for firm matches. Size is omitted from some rows. Given values are once, few, many or a class for expanded clones.

D,size,V,J,DNA,CDR3
-,-,TRBV5-1,TRBJ2-1,TGCGCCAGCAGCTTGGGGACAAGGGGGGATGAGCAGTTCTTC,CASSLGTRGDEQFF
-,-,TRBV2,TRBJ2-5,TGTGCCAGCAGGGGCACGGGGCAAGAGACCCAGTACTTC,CASRGTGQETQYF
-,-,TRBV11-2,TRBJ2-7,TGTGCCAGCAGCTGGAGCCGGGACGAGCAGTACTTC,CASSWSRDEQYF
-,once,TRBV5-1,TRBJ1-2,TGCGCCAGCAGCGCTGACGGGGGCTACACCTTC,CASSADGGYTF
-,-,TRBV6-6,TRBJ2-5,TGTGCCAGCAGTCAACGGACAAGGGCGGCAGAGACCCAGTACTTC,CASSQRTRAAETQYF
TRBD1,-,TRBV7-8,TRBJ1-6,TGTGCCAGCAGCTTAGACAGGGGGTTTTCACCCCTCCACTTT,CASSLDRGFSPLHF
TRBD1,-,TRBV5-4,TRBJ2-5,TGTGCCAGCAGTAGGGACAGGGTCCCTGAGACCCAGTACTTC,CASSRDRVPETQYF
TRBD1,-,TRBV2,TRBJ2-3,TGTGCCAGCAGACAGGGGGCTAGCACAGATACGCAGTATTTT,CASRQGASTDTQYF
TRBD2,-,TRBV6-1,TRBJ2-1,TGTGCTAGCAGGGAGCTAGCGGGGAACTACAATGAGCAGTTCTTC,CASRELAGNYNEQFF
TRBD1,-,TRBV10-1,TRBJ2-3,TGCGCCAGCAGCGGACAGGGTTTAGGCACAGATACGCAGTATTTT,CASSGQGLGTDTQYF
-,-,TRBV6-5,TRBJ2-7,TGTGCCAGCAGTTACTCGCGCGCCTACGAGCAGTACTTC,CASSYSRAYEQYF
-,once,TRBV10-1,TRBJ2-6,TGCGCCAGCAGTGAGTCCGGGAGCTCTGGGGCCAACGTCCTGACTTTC,CASSESGSSGANVLTF
TRBD1,-,TRBV7-2,TRBJ1-4,TGTGCCAGCAGCTCCGGGACAGGGGGCAGGGGTCAAAAACTGTTTTTT,CASSSGTGGRGQKLFF
-,-,TRBV19,TRBJ2-1,TGTGCCAGTAGTTCAACTTCGACCGGGATCTCCTACAATGAGCAGTTCTTC,CASSSTSTGISYNEQFF
-,-,TRBV27,TRBJ1-1,TGTGCCAGCAGTCTCCGGGAAAACACTGAAGCTTTCTTT,CASSLRENTEAFF
TRBD2,-,TRBV11-2,TRBJ2-3,TGTGCCAGCAGCTTAGGGCCGGGGCTAGCGGGTACAGATACGCAGTATTTT,CASSLGPGLAGTDTQYF
-,once,TRBV10-3,TRBJ2-3,TGTGCCATCAGTGAGCTCGGAGATACGCAGTATTTT,CAISELGDTQYF
-,few,TRBV6-1,TRBJ1-2,TGTGCCAGCAGTGAACGCGGATCAGGGGCTTTAGCTAACTATGGCTACACCTTC,CASSERGSGALANYGYTF
-,-,TRBV10-3,TRBJ1-3,TGTGCCATCAGCGACCCGGACGGGGGCTCTGGAAACACCATATATTTT,CAISDPDGGSGNTIYF
TRBD1,-,TRBV10-1,TRBJ2-7,TGCGCCAGCAGAGAACCCCCCGGGGACAGGGGCAGCGAGCAGTACTTC,CASREPPGDRGSEQYF
-,-,TRBV14,TRBJ1-5,TGTGCCAGCAGCCAAGATCGGGCGATGCCCCAGCATTTT,CASSQDRAMPQHF
-,-,TRBV13,TRBJ2-3,TGTGCCAGCAGAAGATACTGGGGGGGCCTCACAGATACGCAGTATTTT,CASRRYWGGLTDTQYF
-,-,TRBV5-5,TRBJ2-7,TGTGCCAGCAGCCTCTCGGCAGGGACCAACTACGAGCAGTACTTC,CASSLSAGTNYEQYF
-,once,TRBV6-5,TRBJ2-7,TGTGCCAGCAGTTACGGGTCGGATGGCTACGAGCAGTACTTC,CASSYGSDGYEQYF
-,-,TRBV11-1,TRBJ1-6,TGTGCCAGCAGCTTACAGGACGGCCAGACTCAAACCCTCCACTTT,CASSLQDGQTQTLHF
-,-,TRBV19,TRBJ1-5,TGTGCCAGTAGTAAGGAGGATCAGCCCCAGCATTTT,CASSKEDQPQHF
-,-,TRBV7-4,TRBJ1-3,TGTGCCAGCAGCGATAAGGACAGTTCCTCTGGAAACACCATATATTTT,CASSDKDSSSGNTIYF
-,-,TRBV2,TRBJ2-1,TGTGCCAGCACGCGGAGGGGGAATGAGGGAGCCCCCCAGTTCTTC,CASTRRGNEGAPQFF
-,-,TRBV7-6,TRBJ1-4,TGTGCCAGCAGCCCTGACGGATTCCTGCGAAATGAAAAACTGTTTTTT,CASSPDGFLRNEKLFF
-,-,TRBV19,TRBJ2-1,TGTGCCAGTAGTCAGGGAATTGACTACAATGAGCAGTTCTTC,CASSQGIDYNEQFF